These T cell receptor beta chains were read from a single sample in a study of TIL therapy for anti-PD-1-resistant metastatic lung cancer. Produced via immunoSEQ multiplex PCR; TCRdb's table is partial and in-frame only. Among about 19,000 clones, over 75% were seen once, and the ten largest hold approximately 7.4%. Here the sequenced sample was blood, taken at baseline. The receptor source for this set is a person between 25 and 80 years old with non-small cell lung cancer. The CDR3 runs from the conserved cysteine through the conserved F or W. D genes are given only for firm matches. Only part of the rows carry a size: once, few, many, or a class if the clone is expanded.

d_call: .
v_call: TRBV13
clone_size: .
j_call: TRBJ2-4
cdr3_nt: TGTGCCAGCAGCTTAGCCGGCCTCAAAAACATTCAGTACTTC
cdr3_aa: CASSLAGLKNIQYF

d_call: .
v_call: TRBV6-5
clone_size: .
j_call: TRBJ1-5
cdr3_nt: TGTGCCAGCAGCCTCACAGGGCATGAGCCCCAGCATTTT
cdr3_aa: CASSLTGHEPQHF

d_call: .
v_call: TRBV7-6
clone_size: .
j_call: TRBJ1-6
cdr3_nt: TGTGCCAGCAGCCTAGGGGGGAGCTCCTATAATTCACCCCTCCACTTT
cdr3_aa: CASSLGGSSYNSPLHF

d_call: .
v_call: TRBV6-5
clone_size: .
j_call: TRBJ2-1
cdr3_nt: TGTGCCAGCAGTTTGTCAGCCTCCTACAATGAGCAGTTCTTC
cdr3_aa: CASSLSASYNEQFF

d_call: TRBD2
v_call: TRBV3-1/TRBV3-2
clone_size: .
j_call: TRBJ2-4
cdr3_nt: TGTGCCAGCAGCCATCCTCTAGCGGGAGGGGGGAACATTCAGTACTTC
cdr3_aa: CASSHPLAGGGNIQYF

d_call: .
v_call: TRBV6-5
clone_size: .
j_call: TRBJ1-1
cdr3_nt: TGTGCCAGCAGTTACTCTTCCGGACCGAACACTGAAGCTTTCTTT
cdr3_aa: CASSYSSGPNTEAFF

d_call: .
v_call: TRBV23-1
clone_size: .
j_call: TRBJ1-1
cdr3_nt: TGCGCCAGCAGTCAAACAGGGTATCGGAACACTGAAGCTTTCTTT
cdr3_aa: CASSQTGYRNTEAFF

d_call: TRBD2
v_call: TRBV29-1
clone_size: .
j_call: TRBJ2-5
cdr3_nt: TGCAGCGCCCGACTAGCGGATAAACAAGAGACCCAGTACTTC
cdr3_aa: CSARLADKQETQYF

d_call: TRBD2
v_call: TRBV9
clone_size: .
j_call: TRBJ2-2
cdr3_nt: TGTGCCAGCAGCCCAGGTGGCGGGGGGCCGATGAACACCGGGGAGCTGTTTTTT
cdr3_aa: CASSPGGGGPMNTGELFF

d_call: TRBD1
v_call: TRBV29-1
clone_size: .
j_call: TRBJ1-5
cdr3_nt: TGCAGCGTTGGGACAGGGGGCTTACATCAGCCCCAGCATTTT
cdr3_aa: CSVGTGGLHQPQHF

d_call: .
v_call: TRBV5-3
clone_size: .
j_call: TRBJ2-5
cdr3_nt: TGTGCCAGAAGCTTTCCCCCCAGGGTCCAGGAGACCCAGTACTTC
cdr3_aa: CARSFPPRVQETQYF

d_call: .
v_call: TRBV14
clone_size: .
j_call: TRBJ2-7
cdr3_nt: TGTGCCAGCAGCCAAGATAGGGGGTCGTCGCGCGAGCAGTACTTC
cdr3_aa: CASSQDRGSSREQYF

d_call: .
v_call: TRBV6-4
clone_size: .
j_call: TRBJ1-3
cdr3_nt: TGTGCCAGCAGAGACTCTGGAAACACCATATATTTT
cdr3_aa: CASRDSGNTIYF

d_call: .
v_call: TRBV10-3
clone_size: .
j_call: TRBJ2-7
cdr3_nt: TGTGCCATCAGTGATCTCCACGAGCAGTACTTC
cdr3_aa: CAISDLHEQYF

d_call: TRBD1
v_call: TRBV7-2
clone_size: .
j_call: TRBJ1-3
cdr3_nt: TGTGCCAGCAGTTATTCGACAGGGTGGGGTTCTGGAAACACCATATATTTT
cdr3_aa: CASSYSTGWGSGNTIYF

d_call: .
v_call: TRBV7-9
clone_size: .
j_call: TRBJ1-1
cdr3_nt: TGTGCCAGCAGCTTAACCACAAACACTGAAGCTTTCTTT
cdr3_aa: CASSLTTNTEAFF

d_call: TRBD2
v_call: TRBV11-2
clone_size: .
j_call: TRBJ2-7
cdr3_nt: TGTGCCAGCAGCTTAGATTTAGCGGGAGGTGTCTACGAGCAGTACTTC
cdr3_aa: CASSLDLAGGVYEQYF

d_call: .
v_call: TRBV7-3
clone_size: .
j_call: TRBJ2-1
cdr3_nt: TGTGCCAGCAGCCCCTCGGCCACGAGGGGGGAGCAGTTCTTC
cdr3_aa: CASSPSATRGEQFF

d_call: .
v_call: TRBV19
clone_size: .
j_call: TRBJ2-1
cdr3_nt: TGTGCCAGTAGTCCCCATACGGGACCCCTCTACAATGAGCAGTTCTTC
cdr3_aa: CASSPHTGPLYNEQFF

d_call: .
v_call: TRBV6-5
clone_size: .
j_call: TRBJ1-1
cdr3_nt: TGTGCCAGCAGCCTAATGACAGGTCTGAACACTGAAGCTTTCTTT
cdr3_aa: CASSLMTGLNTEAFF

d_call: .
v_call: TRBV6-5
clone_size: .
j_call: TRBJ2-5
cdr3_nt: TGTGCCAGCAGTTTCCTCCACGGCCAAGAGACCCAGTACTTC
cdr3_aa: CASSFLHGQETQYF

d_call: TRBD2
v_call: TRBV5-1
clone_size: .
j_call: TRBJ2-4
cdr3_nt: TGCGCCAGCAGCTTGGGCGGGAGGGACAACATTCAGTACTTC
cdr3_aa: CASSLGGRDNIQYF

d_call: .
v_call: TRBV5-6
clone_size: .
j_call: TRBJ1-1
cdr3_nt: TGTGCCAGCTCCCGGTTGGGTGTGGTGAACACTGAAGCTTTCTTT
cdr3_aa: CASSRLGVVNTEAFF

d_call: .
v_call: TRBV4-3
clone_size: .
j_call: TRBJ1-6
cdr3_nt: TGCGCCAGCAGCCAAGATTACGACAGCTCCTATAATTCACCCCTCCACTTT
cdr3_aa: CASSQDYDSSYNSPLHF

d_call: .
v_call: TRBV19
clone_size: .
j_call: TRBJ1-1
cdr3_nt: TGTGCCAGTACAAGCACAGTGAACACTGAAGCTTTCTTT
cdr3_aa: CASTSTVNTEAFF

d_call: .
v_call: TRBV6-5
clone_size: .
j_call: TRBJ1-1
cdr3_nt: TGTGCCACCGGCAGAGGGGCGTTGAACACTGAAGCTTTCTTT
cdr3_aa: CATGRGALNTEAFF

d_call: .
v_call: TRBV7-8
clone_size: .
j_call: TRBJ2-5
cdr3_nt: TGTGCCAGCAGCCCGGTTGCCCAGTACTTC
cdr3_aa: CASSPVAQYF

d_call: TRBD1
v_call: TRBV27
clone_size: .
j_call: TRBJ1-5
cdr3_nt: TGTGCCAGCAGTTTCCGCGCCCACAGGGGCGGTGATCAGCCCCAGCATTTT
cdr3_aa: CASSFRAHRGGDQPQHF

d_call: TRBD1
v_call: TRBV19
clone_size: .
j_call: TRBJ2-5
cdr3_nt: TGTGCCAGTAGTATTCGGGGACAGGGAAAGACCCAAGAGACCCAGTACTTC
cdr3_aa: CASSIRGQGKTQETQYF

d_call: TRBD2
v_call: TRBV4-2
clone_size: .
j_call: TRBJ2-5
cdr3_nt: TGTGCCAGCAGCCCCGGGGGGTACCAAGAGACCCAGTACTTC
cdr3_aa: CASSPGGYQETQYF

d_call: .
v_call: TRBV10-3
clone_size: .
j_call: TRBJ1-2
cdr3_nt: TGTGCCATCAGTGACCGGGATTCAGCTAACTATGGCTACACCTTC
cdr3_aa: CAISDRDSANYGYTF

d_call: TRBD2
v_call: TRBV4-2
clone_size: .
j_call: TRBJ2-7
cdr3_nt: TGTGCCAGCAGCCAATCCCAACTAGCGGGGGCATACGAGCAGTACTTC
cdr3_aa: CASSQSQLAGAYEQYF

d_call: .
v_call: TRBV3-1/TRBV3-2
clone_size: .
j_call: TRBJ2-1
cdr3_nt: TGTGCCAGCAGCGGAGGACCCCCCGCAGAGCAGTTCTTC
cdr3_aa: CASSGGPPAEQFF

d_call: TRBD1
v_call: TRBV6-5
clone_size: .
j_call: TRBJ2-7
cdr3_nt: TGTGCCAGCGGGAATTCCGGGACAGGGTCCTACGAGCAGTACTTC
cdr3_aa: CASGNSGTGSYEQYF

d_call: TRBD1
v_call: TRBV7-6
clone_size: .
j_call: TRBJ2-3
cdr3_nt: TGTGCCAGCAGCTTAGCCGTCAGGGGGCGCCCAGATACGCAGTATTTT
cdr3_aa: CASSLAVRGRPDTQYF

d_call: .
v_call: TRBV11-2
clone_size: .
j_call: TRBJ2-1
cdr3_nt: TGTGCCAGCAGTTCAAGGGGGGCTGGCTCCTACAATGAGCAGTTCTTC
cdr3_aa: CASSSRGAGSYNEQFF

d_call: .
v_call: TRBV11-2
clone_size: .
j_call: TRBJ2-1
cdr3_nt: TGTGCCAGCAGCTCTCCTAGCCTCCGAAACAATGAGCAGTTCTTC
cdr3_aa: CASSSPSLRNNEQFF

d_call: .
v_call: TRBV18
clone_size: .
j_call: TRBJ2-3
cdr3_nt: TGTGCCAGCTCACCAACACCGCCGGCAGCGGGTGGCACAGATACGCAGTATTTT
cdr3_aa: CASSPTPPAAGGTDTQYF

d_call: .
v_call: TRBV6-5
clone_size: .
j_call: TRBJ1-5
cdr3_nt: TGTGCCAGCACCAGAGGGCGGCATCAGCCCCAGCATTTT
cdr3_aa: CASTRGRHQPQHF

d_call: TRBD2
v_call: TRBV11-3
clone_size: .
j_call: TRBJ2-1
cdr3_nt: TGTGCCAGCAGCCCGGGACTAGCGGGGGGGTGGTACAATGAGCAGTTCTTC
cdr3_aa: CASSPGLAGGWYNEQFF

d_call: .
v_call: TRBV5-1
clone_size: .
j_call: TRBJ2-1
cdr3_nt: TGCGCCAGCAGCTTGGGCCTAGGATCCTACAATGAGCAGTTCTTC
cdr3_aa: CASSLGLGSYNEQFF

d_call: TRBD2
v_call: TRBV4-1
clone_size: once
j_call: TRBJ2-1
cdr3_nt: TGCGCCAGCAGCCAAGAGCGGCGGGGGGGCCGCAATGAGCAGTTCTTC
cdr3_aa: CASSQERRGGRNEQFF

d_call: TRBD1
v_call: TRBV14
clone_size: .
j_call: TRBJ1-4
cdr3_nt: TGTGCCAGCAGCCTTACCGGGACAGGGCAAAAACTGTTTTTT
cdr3_aa: CASSLTGTGQKLFF

d_call: .
v_call: TRBV5-4
clone_size: .
j_call: TRBJ2-1
cdr3_nt: TGTGCCAGCAGCGATAATCTAGGGCAGTTCTTC
cdr3_aa: CASSDNLGQFF

d_call: .
v_call: TRBV5-4
clone_size: .
j_call: TRBJ2-2
cdr3_nt: TGTGCCAGCACAAAGGGGTTAGGAGAGGGCGGGGAGCTGTTTTTT
cdr3_aa: CASTKGLGEGGELFF

d_call: TRBD1
v_call: TRBV6-5
clone_size: .
j_call: TRBJ2-7
cdr3_nt: TGTGCCAGCAGTTACGACAGGGTAGCAGACGAGCAGTACTTC
cdr3_aa: CASSYDRVADEQYF

d_call: TRBD2
v_call: TRBV19
clone_size: .
j_call: TRBJ2-2
cdr3_nt: TGTGCCACCACCACCGGGGTAGCGGGTAATACCGGGGAGCTGTTTTTT
cdr3_aa: CATTTGVAGNTGELFF

d_call: .
v_call: TRBV29-1
clone_size: .
j_call: TRBJ1-1
cdr3_nt: TGCAGCGTCAACATGGGGGGCCCGAACACTGAAGCTTTCTTT
cdr3_aa: CSVNMGGPNTEAFF

d_call: .
v_call: TRBV29-1
clone_size: .
j_call: TRBJ2-5
cdr3_nt: TGCAGCGTTGTGCCGACAGGTATTAGAGAGACCCAGTACTTC
cdr3_aa: CSVVPTGIRETQYF

d_call: .
v_call: TRBV6-2/TRBV6-3
clone_size: .
j_call: TRBJ1-1
cdr3_nt: TGTGCCAGCAGTCTACTCAGGGGTAATGAAGCTTTCTTT
cdr3_aa: CASSLLRGNEAFF

d_call: .
v_call: TRBV7-3
clone_size: .
j_call: TRBJ1-6
cdr3_nt: TGTGCCAGCAGCTTAGACGGGTATAATTCACCCCTCCACTTT
cdr3_aa: CASSLDGYNSPLHF

d_call: .
v_call: TRBV28
clone_size: .
j_call: TRBJ2-3
cdr3_nt: TGTGCCAGCAGTACCTCCTATATCCGGGACCGCGTTGGGGGTAGCACAGATACGCAGTATTTT
cdr3_aa: CASSTSYIRDRVGGSTDTQYF